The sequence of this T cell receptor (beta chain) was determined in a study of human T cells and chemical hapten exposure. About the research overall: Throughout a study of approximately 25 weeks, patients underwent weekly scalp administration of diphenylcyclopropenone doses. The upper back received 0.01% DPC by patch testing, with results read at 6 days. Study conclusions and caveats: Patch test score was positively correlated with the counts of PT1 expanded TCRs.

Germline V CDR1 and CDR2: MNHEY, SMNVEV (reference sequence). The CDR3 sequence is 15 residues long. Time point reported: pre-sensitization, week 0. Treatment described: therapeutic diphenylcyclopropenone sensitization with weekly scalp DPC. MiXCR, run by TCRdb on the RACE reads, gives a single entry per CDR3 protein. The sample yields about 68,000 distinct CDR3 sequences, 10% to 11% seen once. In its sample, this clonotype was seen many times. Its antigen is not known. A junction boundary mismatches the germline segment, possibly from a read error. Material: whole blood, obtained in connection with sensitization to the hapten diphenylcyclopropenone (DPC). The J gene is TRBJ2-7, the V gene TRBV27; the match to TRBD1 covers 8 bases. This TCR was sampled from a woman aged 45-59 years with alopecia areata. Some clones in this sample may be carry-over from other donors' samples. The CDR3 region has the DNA TGTGCCAGCGTACGGGTCGGGACAGGCTCCCACGAGCAGTACTTC. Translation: CASVRVGTGSHEQYF.